Presented here are 29 T cell receptor beta chains from one specimen sequenced in a study of PD-L1 blockade in urothelial cancer. Profiled with immunoSEQ multiplex PCR; TCRdb holds only in-frame clones, not every one. The table includes roughly 50,000 clones, approximately 81% detected once. The time point: pretreatment peripheral blood. The material sequenced was PBMCs, taken around atezolizumab (anti-PD-L1) treatment. Every receptor here comes from a man between 70 and 80 years old with urothelial cancer.

This chain joins TRBV6-1 and TRBJ1-3, with 7 bases identical to TRBD1. After removal of 4 bases from V and 9 bases from J, the junction contained 9 bases not matched to a gene. Germline V CDR1 and CDR2: MNHNS, SASEGT. This CDR3 is 14 amino acids long. CDR3 region: CASSALDRTTTIYF. CDR3 coding DNA: TGTGCCAGCAGTGCATTGGACAGGACAACCACCATATATTTT.

Of note for this clone: Other DNA sequences in this specimen translate into the identical CDR3. The rearrangement joins TRBV4-1 to TRBJ2-7; tentatively, D is TRBD1 (6 bases). Germline values: CDR1 MGHRA, CDR2 YSYEKL. The CDR3 sequence is 14 residues long. Trimming took 0 bases from V and 3 from J, leaving 9 bases between them. In nucleotides, the CDR3 is TGCGCCAGCAGCCAAGAGGCAGGGGTCTACGAGCAGTACTTC. Residues: CASSQEAGVYEQYF.

The rearrangement links TRBV5-6 to TRBJ2-1; 10 nucleotides align to TRBD2. The CDR3 sequence is 16 residues long. Germline assignment: CDR1 SGHDT and CDR2 YYEEEE. The J segment lost 4 bases and the V segment lost 6 bases, leaving 10 bases of the junction unmatched. The CDR3 protein is CASTRTGTSEYNEQFF. The CDR3, as DNA: TGTGCCAGCACCAGAACCGGGACTAGCGAATACAATGAGCAGTTCTTC.

The V gene is TRBV19, the J gene TRBJ2-5; possibly TRBD2 for D (7 bases). CDR3 length equals 15 residues. The germline V gene encodes CDR1 LNHDA and CDR2 SQIVND (reference sequence). The V end was cut by 4 bases, the J end by 3 bases, with 15 bases between. The CDR3 DNA is TGTGCCAGTAGTAGATCAGGGGAGGGGGAAGAGACCCAGTACTTC. Its translation: CASSRSGEGEETQYF.

The V and J genes are TRBV6-1 and TRBJ1-4, with D possibly being TRBD1 (5 bases). CDR3 length: 14 residues. V dropped 7 bases and J dropped 9 bases, with 18 bases sitting between them. Looked up from germline, CDR1 is MNHNS and CDR2 is SASEGT. The CDR3 spells CASTLGRENQKLFF. In DNA form, the CDR3 reads TGTGCCAGCACCTTGGGCAGGGAAAATCAAAAACTGTTTTTT.

The chain has TRBV28 and TRBJ1-6; 7 nucleotides line up with TRBD1. CDR3 length: 14 amino acids. Looked up from germline, CDR1 is MDHEN and CDR2 is SYDVKM. With 6 bases clipped from V and 8 bases from J, the junction kept 7 bases outside the gene matches. CDR3 coding DNA: TGTGCCAGCAGCCCGGGGACAGCCTATTCACCCCTCCACTTT. It encodes CASSPGTAYSPLHF.

The V gene is TRBV7-2, the J gene TRBJ2-2; the D gene is possibly TRBD2 (6 bases). Germline CDR1 is SGHTA and CDR2 is FQGNSA. Trimming shortened V by 5 bases and J by 7 bases, and 11 bases separated the two germline ends. The CDR3 contains 13 residues. The CDR3, as DNA: TGTGCCAGCAGCCCTAGGAGGGTCGGGGAGCTGTTTTTT. Residues: CASSPRRVGELFF.

This clone was counted many times. The chain is built from TRBV7-9 and TRBJ2-5, with a possible D match to TRBD1 (6 bases). Germline CDR1 reads SEHNR; CDR2 reads FQNEAQ (reference sequence). Deletions cut 5 bases from V and 4 bases from J, with 20 bases between. The CDR3 spans 16 residues. CDR3 sequence (DNA): TGTGCCAGCAGCGTACAAGTGCAGGGGCTGCGAGAGACCCAGTACTTC. This sequence encodes CASSVQVQGLRETQYF. Variable domain in full (rest from reference TRBV7-9 and TRBJ2-5): DTGVSQNPRHKITKRGQNVTFRCDPISEHNRLYWYRQTLGQGPEFLTYFQNEAQLEKSRLLSDRFSAERPKGSFSTLEIQRTEQGDSAMYLCASSVQVQGLRETQYFGPGTRLLVL.

The rearrangement links TRBV6-6 to TRBJ2-1; D unresolved. CDR3 length equals 14 residues. The germline CDR1 and CDR2 sequences are MNHNY and SVGAGI (reference sequence). V was pared by 2 bases and J by 3 bases, with 8 bases between. The CDR3 here is CASSYLPGYNEQFF. In DNA, the CDR3 is TGTGCCAGCAGTTACCTTCCGGGCTACAATGAGCAGTTCTTC.

The rearrangement joins TRBV19 to TRBJ2-7; TRBD1 matches 9 bases. The V gene's germline CDR1 is LNHDA and CDR2 SQIVND (reference sequence). The CDR3 length is 14 residues. Unmatched junction bases numbered 3, after V lost 5 bases and J lost 1 base. The CDR3 region has the DNA TGTGCCAGTAGTCCGACAGGGGGGTCCTACGAGCAGTACTTC. This encodes CASSPTGGSYEQYF. Supplemented by reference TRBV19 and TRBJ2-7, the full variable domain reads DGGITQSPKYLFRKEGQNVTLSCEQNLNHDAMYWYRQDPGQGLRLIYYSQIVNDFQKGDIAEGYSVSREKKESFPLTVTSAQKNPTAFYLCASSPTGGSYEQYFGPGTRLTVT.

This chain links TRBV29-1 with TRBJ1-2; D is unresolved. The CDR3 has 15 amino acids. CDR1 and CDR2 from the germline V gene are SQVTM and ANQGSEA. Trimming shortened V by 5 bases and J by 0 bases, and 16 bases separated the two germline ends. DNA for the CDR3: TGCAGCGTTTTCCGGGAAAACGTTCCTAACTATGGCTACACCTTC. Protein sequence: CSVFRENVPNYGYTF.

About this clone itself: Other DNA sequences in the same sample also yield this CDR3. The chain is built from TRBV4-2 and TRBJ1-5; 8 bases match TRBD1. With 4 bases clipped from V and 6 bases from J, the junction kept 5 bases outside the gene matches. The CDR3 runs 14 residues. Germline CDR1 LGHNA, CDR2 YNFKEQ. Written as DNA, the CDR3 is TGTGCCAGCAGCCGAGGACAGGGCTCTCAGCCCCAGCATTTT. Amino acid sequence: CASSRGQGSQPQHF.

V usage is TRBV7-2 and J usage is TRBJ2-3; D not certain. Trimming stripped 0 bases from V and 6 bases from J, with 4 bases between. The CDR3 is 12 amino acids. The V gene's germline CDR1 is SGHTA and CDR2 FQGNSA. CDR3 sequence (DNA): TGTGCCAGCAGCTTAGCGAGGGATACGCAGTATTTT. Amino acids: CASSLARDTQYF.

V usage is TRBV11-3 and J usage is TRBJ2-3; TRBD1 matches at 9 bases. CDR3 length: 17 amino acids. Germline CDR1 reads SGHNT; CDR2 reads YENEEA. The trim removed 1 base at V and 5 bases at J, leaving 10 bases unmatched. DNA of the CDR3: TGTGCCAGCAGCTTAGGGGTCGGACAGGGGAAGGGAGATACGCAGTATTTT. Amino acid sequence: CASSLGVGQGKGDTQYF. The full variable domain, in which reference TRBV11-3 and TRBJ2-3 provide the parts outside the CDR3, is EAGVVQSPRYKIIEKKQPVAFWCNPISGHNTLYWYLQNLGQGPELLIRYENEEAVDDSQLPKDRFSAERLKGVDSTLKIQPAELGDSAVYLCASSLGVGQGKGDTQYFGPGTRLTVL.

This chain uses TRBV5-1 with TRBJ2-1; TRBD2 matches at 7 bases. V lost 4 bases to trimming and J lost 4 bases; unmatched junction nucleotides: 8. This CDR3 is built from 15 residues. Germline V gene sequence: CDR1 SGHRS, CDR2 YFSETQ. As DNA, the CDR3 is TGCGCCAGCAGCCCCGGGACTACTCCATACAATGAGCAGTTCTTC. Translating gives CASSPGTTPYNEQFF.

The rearrangement links TRBV25-1 to TRBJ1-4, with D unclear. Trimming left V 4 bases short and J 4 bases short, with 4 bases between. Germline loops: CDR1 MGHDK, CDR2 SYGVNS. The CDR3 covers 12 residues. CDR3 sequence (DNA): TGTGCCAGCAGTGCCTATAATGAAAAACTGTTTTTT. Translated, it gives CASSAYNEKLFF. Combining the CDR3 with reference TRBV25-1 and TRBJ1-4 gives the whole variable domain EADIYQTPRYLVIGTGKKITLECSQTMGHDKMYWYQQDPGMELHLIHYSYGVNSTEKGDLSSESTVSRIRTEHFPLTLESARPSHTSQYLCASSAYNEKLFFGSGTQLSVL.

V is TRBV14 and J is TRBJ2-3, with 8 positions matching TRBD1. The CDR3 has 14 amino acids. CDR1 is SGHDN and CDR2 is FVKESK in the germline V gene. The trim removed 3 bases at V and 3 bases at J, leaving 2 bases unmatched. Here the CDR3 reads CASSHRGLTDTQYF. CDR3 nucleotides: TGTGCCAGCAGCCACAGGGGGCTAACAGATACGCAGTATTTT. Full variable domain (missing parts from reference TRBV14 and TRBJ2-3): EAGVTQFPSHSVIEKGQTVTLRCDPISGHDNLYWYRRVMGKEIKFLLHFVKESKQDESGMPNNRFLAERTGGTYSTLKVQPAELEDSGVYFCASSHRGLTDTQYFGPGTRLTVL.

The chain has TRBV18 and TRBJ2-6; D perhaps matches TRBD2 (6 bases). The CDR3 covers 18 residues. Germline CDR1 reads KGHSH; CDR2 reads LQKENI. Trimming stripped 1 base from V and 0 bases from J, with 13 bases between. This CDR3 is CASSPRLGESSGANVLTF. CDR3 nucleotides: TGTGCCAGCTCACCACGACTAGGGGAGAGCTCTGGGGCCAACGTCCTGACTTTC.

The chain links TRBV18 to TRBJ1-5; D is perhaps TRBD1 (6 bases). Per germline, CDR1 KGHSH and CDR2 LQKENI. V was cut by 5 bases and J by 0 bases, with 11 bases left in between. The CDR3 length is 15 residues. Here the CDR3 reads CASSETGFSNQPQHF. CDR3 bases: TGTGCCAGCTCAGAAACAGGGTTTAGCAATCAGCCCCAGCATTTT.

The gene calls are TRBV5-6 and TRBJ2-3; possible D gene TRBD1, 6 bases. Deletions cut 2 bases from V and 1 base from J, with 11 bases between. This CDR3 contains 15 residues. Germline CDR1 reads SGHDT; CDR2 reads YYEEEE. The CDR3 DNA reads as TGTGCCAGCAGCTTCAGGGGACGGGGCACAGATACGCAGTATTTT. Its protein product is CASSFRGRGTDTQYF.

The V call is TRBV7-9, the J call TRBJ1-3, with D unclear. This CDR3 has 14 residues. V was cut by 7 bases and J by 4 bases, with 14 bases left in between. CDR1 and CDR2 (germline): SEHNR, FQNEAQ (reference sequence). The CDR3 spells CASNSYPLGNTIYF. The CDR3, as DNA: TGTGCCAGCAATAGTTACCCCCTCGGAAACACCATATATTTT.

The chain uses TRBV19 and TRBJ2-5, with D possibly TRBD2 on 6 matching bases. Germline CDR1 is LNHDA and CDR2 is SQIVND (reference sequence). V dropped 5 bases and J dropped 1 base, with 11 bases sitting between them. The CDR3 loop spans 14 amino acids. In DNA form, the CDR3 reads TGTGCCAGTAGTCCGGGGGACCCCCAAGAGACCCAGTACTTC. Translation: CASSPGDPQETQYF.

This rearrangement joins TRBV5-1 to TRBJ2-5, with 8 bases matching TRBD1. With V trimmed by 3 bases and J by 6 bases, 4 bases remained unmatched. Germline V gives CDR1 SGHRS, CDR2 YFSETQ. The CDR3 contains 13 residues. The CDR3 is CASSSTGEKTQYF. The CDR3 nucleotides are TGCGCCAGCAGCTCGACAGGGGAGAAGACCCAGTACTTC.

This clone was seen only a few times. The V and J genes are TRBV9 and TRBJ2-3, with 8 bases aligning to TRBD2. Germline V CDR1 and CDR2: SGDLS, YYNGEE. The ends lost 3 bases at V and 6 bases at J; junction bases unmatched: 9. CDR3 length: 15 residues. The CDR3 is CASSEKGSGADTQYF. The CDR3, as DNA: TGTGCCAGCAGCGAGAAGGGTAGCGGGGCGGATACGCAGTATTTT.

The gene calls are TRBV5-1 and TRBJ1-2, with 8 bases lining up with TRBD1. The CDR3 is made up of 14 amino acids. Per germline, CDR1 SGHRS and CDR2 YFSETQ. The V gene end was trimmed by 1 base and the J gene end by 7 bases; junction bases not matched to a gene: 6. This CDR3 reads CASSLNQGAGGYTF. The CDR3, as DNA: TGCGCCAGCAGCTTGAATCAGGGGGCAGGTGGCTACACCTTC.

V is TRBV5-1 and J is TRBJ2-3, with 8 nucleotides matching TRBD2. Germline V gene lookup returns CDR1 SGHRS and CDR2 YFSETQ. This CDR3 region has 15 residues. Trimming took 6 bases from V and 1 from J; bases not matched to a gene: 7. The CDR3 DNA sequence: TGCGCCAGCACGAGCGGGGGAACGGGCACAGATACGCAGTATTTT. This translates into CASTSGGTGTDTQYF.

This clone was found a few times. The V call is TRBV28, the J call TRBJ1-1; 10 bases line up with TRBD1. CDR1 and CDR2 from the germline V gene are MDHEN and SYDVKM. The V segment lost 6 bases and the J segment 5 bases; nucleotides outside the gene matches: 9. The CDR3 sequence is 15 residues long. In DNA form, the CDR3 reads TGTGCCAGCAGACAATTGCGGGACAGGGGAACTGAAGCTTTCTTT. Amino acid sequence: CASRQLRDRGTEAFF.

V is TRBV2 and J is TRBJ2-2, with 8 bases fitting TRBD2. J gave up 8 bases and V 7 bases, and 6 bases lay outside the gene matches. CDR1 SNHLY and CDR2 FYNNEI come from the germline V gene. This CDR3 region has 13 residues. CDR3 nucleotide sequence: TGTGCCAGCACCCGGGAGGGAAAAGGGGAGCTGTTTTTT. The encoded protein is CASTREGKGELFF.

The chain employs TRBV4-3 and TRBJ2-3; 9 bases are a match to TRBD1. The CDR3 runs to 16 residues. Germline CDR1 reads LGHNA; CDR2 reads YSLEER. Trimming removed 1 base from V and 6 bases from J; junction bases left unmatched: 8. CDR3 in amino acids: CASSQVGDRAADTQYF. CDR3 DNA: TGCGCCAGCAGCCAAGTAGGGGACAGGGCGGCGGATACGCAGTATTTT.